This T cell receptor beta chain was sequenced during a study of T cell responses to AZD1222 COVID-19 vaccine. Findings and caveats of the study: Of the AZD1222 recipients, only 5 to 7 were seropositive at baseline.

Only in-frame clones appear in the TCRdb table, and some are missing; sequencing was by immunoSEQ multiplex PCR. The table has fewer than 150,000 clones, over 90% seen once. Notes on this clone: Its target is not known.

CDR1 and CDR2 (germline): SEHNR, FQNEAQ (reference sequence). This CDR3 spans 14 amino acids. The ends were cut back, 5 bases at V and 3 bases at J, with 13 bases in the middle. Here the sequenced sample was peripheral blood, taken on day 0 of AZD1222 vaccination. The TCR originated in an adult in good health. V gene TRBV7-9 combines with J gene TRBJ1-2, with D possibly matching TRBD1 (5 bases). CDR3 nucleotide sequence: TGTGCCAGCAGCACCGGGACTCTAGACTATGGCTACACCTTC. Translating gives CASSTGTLDYGYTF.